The 12 T cell receptor beta chains below were found in one sample sequenced in a study of cytomegalovirus exposure and HLA in healthy donors. With 60 Vbeta and 13 Jbeta primers, the PCR was carried out. Here immunoSEQ multiplex PCR was the method, and the copy in TCRdb shows in-frame clones only, minus some. Seen here are 150,000 to 200,000 clones, about 80% observed once, and the top ten hold approximately 2.2%. Sequencing used PBMCs. All receptors come from a woman aged 45-65 years in good health and CMV-seronegative.

The chain joins TRBV28 to TRBJ1-5, with a tentative D call TRBD1 (5 bases). Germline V lookup: CDR1 MDHEN, CDR2 SYDVKM. The V end was cut by 5 bases, the J end by 0 bases, with 14 bases between. The length of the CDR3 is 16 residues. CDR3 nucleotide sequence: TGTGCCAGCAGTGGATCGTTAGGGGTTAGCAATCAGCCCCAGCATTTT. Amino acids: CASSGSLGVSNQPQHF.

This clone appeared once. The V gene is TRBV13, the J gene TRBJ2-2, with 11 nucleotides matching TRBD2. Trimming at V came to 6 bases and at J to 4 bases, leaving 7 bases not matched to a gene. Germline V lookup: CDR1 PRHDT, CDR2 FYEKMQ (reference sequence). The length of the CDR3 is 16 residues. CDR3 in amino acids: CASRRSGTSGTGELFF. The CDR3 DNA reads TGTGCCAGCAGACGTTCCGGGACTAGCGGCACCGGGGAGCTGTTTTTT. Full variable domain (remainder filled in from reference TRBV13 and TRBJ2-2): AAGVIQSPRHLIKEKRETATLKCYPIPRHDTVYWYQQGPGQDPQFLISFYEKMQSDKGSIPDRFSAQQFSDYHSELNMSSLELGDSALYFCASRRSGTSGTGELFFGEGSRLTVL.

The rearrangement links TRBV9 to TRBJ2-1, with TRBD1 identical over 10 bases. Germline V gives CDR1 SGDLS, CDR2 YYNGEE. The CDR3 has 15 amino acids. Trimming at V came to 5 bases and at J to 7 bases, leaving 9 bases not matched to a gene. In DNA form, the CDR3 reads TGTGCCAGCAGTACCATCGGGACAGGGGTTAATGAGCAGTTCTTC. As protein: CASSTIGTGVNEQFF.

The chain has TRBV5-1 and TRBJ1-1, with 7 bases lining up with TRBD1. The germline V gene encodes CDR1 SGHRS and CDR2 YFSETQ. Trimming cost V 1 base and J 10 bases; bases outside gene matches: 10. The CDR3 is 14 amino acids. CDR3 nucleotides: TGCGCCAGCAGCTTGTCTTCCCCACAGGGGCCAGCTTTCTTT. The encoded protein is CASSLSSPQGPAFF.

The chain combines TRBV11-1 with TRBJ2-5; 7 positions match TRBD1. The V and J ends lost 5 bases and 2 bases, in that order; junction bases with no gene match: 5. This CDR3 comprises 14 residues. The germline CDR1 and CDR2 sequences are SGHAT and FQDESV (reference sequence). In DNA form, the CDR3 reads TGTGCCAGCAGCCAAGACAGGGCTCAAGAGACCCAGTACTTC. Encoded protein: CASSQDRAQETQYF.

The rearrangement uses TRBV2 and TRBJ1-1; 8 positions match TRBD1. Germline CDR1 is SNHLY and CDR2 is FYNNEI. Germline trimming cut 7 bases from V and 5 bases from J; bases unmatched to any gene: 15. CDR3 size: 16 residues. The CDR3 spells CASIDPRYRGSTEAFF. The DNA for the CDR3 is TGTGCCAGCATTGATCCGAGGTACAGGGGGTCAACTGAAGCTTTCTTT. The full variable domain, its missing parts supplied by reference TRBV2 and TRBJ1-1, is EPEVTQTPSHQVTQMGQEVILRCVPISNHLYFYWYRQILGQKVEFLVSFYNNEISEKSEIFDDQFSVERPDGSNFTLKIRSTKLEDSAMYFCASIDPRYRGSTEAFFGQGTRLTVV.

The chain couples TRBV2 to TRBJ2-3; no clear D gene. The CDR3 is 20 amino acids. V dropped 1 base and J dropped 0 bases, with 23 bases sitting between them. Germline lookup yields CDR1 SNHLY and CDR2 FYNNEI. The CDR3 region is CASSEGSRFPPQASTDTQYF. In DNA, the CDR3 is TGTGCCAGCAGTGAAGGGTCACGGTTTCCCCCCCAAGCAAGCACAGATACGCAGTATTTT.

This clone has a handful of counts. The V gene is TRBV5-1, the J gene TRBJ2-3; D is perhaps TRBD1 (6 bases). The V gene lost 0 bases and the J gene lost 1 base, with 15 bases spanning the gap. This CDR3 contains 17 residues. Germline CDR1 reads SGHRS; CDR2 reads YFSETQ. This chain's CDR3 is CASSLGLQGKGTDTQYF. The CDR3 DNA is TGCGCCAGCAGCTTGGGGTTACAGGGCAAGGGCACAGATACGCAGTATTTT.

This chain uses TRBV7-9 with TRBJ1-1, with TRBD1 matching over 7 bases. The J segment lost 0 bases and the V segment lost 3 bases, leaving 1 base of the junction unmatched. Germline V gene data show CDR1 as SEHNR and CDR2 as FQNEAQ (reference sequence). The CDR3 loop spans 14 amino acids. The CDR3 loop reads CASSFRGVNTEAFF. As DNA, the CDR3 is TGTGCCAGCAGCTTCAGGGGGGTGAACACTGAAGCTTTCTTT.

The genes are TRBV11-2 and TRBJ2-3; 9 nucleotides match TRBD2. Germline values: CDR1 SGHAT, CDR2 FQNNGV. V lost 6 bases and J lost 7; bases outside the gene matches: 11. This CDR3 has 15 amino acids. CDR3 region: CASRFSGRFGNTQYF. DNA for the CDR3: TGTGCCAGCAGGTTCAGCGGGAGGTTTGGGAATACGCAGTATTTT.

Only one count was recorded for this clone. The rearrangement links TRBV19 to TRBJ2-7, with 9 bases matching TRBD1. Losses at the gene ends were 7 bases for V and 5 bases for J; bases not matched to a gene: 9. Per germline, CDR1 LNHDA and CDR2 SQIVND (reference sequence). This CDR3 comprises 14 residues. This CDR3 is CASTPGQGFHEQYF. CDR3 DNA sequence: TGTGCCAGTACCCCGGGACAGGGCTTCCACGAGCAGTACTTC. The variable domain in full, completed from reference TRBV19 and TRBJ2-7, reads DGGITQSPKYLFRKEGQNVTLSCEQNLNHDAMYWYRQDPGQGLRLIYYSQIVNDFQKGDIAEGYSVSREKKESFPLTVTSAQKNPTAFYLCASTPGQGFHEQYFGPGTRLTVT.

This chain uses TRBV27 with TRBJ2-5; 9 nucleotides line up with TRBD1. TRBJ2-7 matches the DNA end more closely, so the J call is doubtful. Germline CDR1 reads MNHEY; CDR2 reads SMNVEV (reference sequence). The CDR3 totals 18 residues. The CDR3, as DNA: TGTGCCAGCAGTTCGAGGGGGACCCGGGACAGGGAAGTCTACGAGCAGTACTTC. Protein: CASSSRGTRDREVYEQYF.